This T cell receptor (beta chain) was sequenced during a study of T cells in Graves' hyperthyroidism and ophthalmopathy. This clonotype was seen a few times. It was RNA transcripts that yielded the amplified TCR beta CDR3 regions. An initial round of RT-PCR targeting the TCR CDR3 relied on the HTBI primer set. TCRdb re-analysed the multiplex PCR reads in MiXCR, keeping a single row per CDR3 protein. The table lists some 180,000 distinct CDR3 sequences, more than 15% of them singletons. CDR3 length: 14 residues. From germline, CDR1 is SGHRS and CDR2 YFSETQ. V trimming: 0 bases; J trimming: 2 bases; junction bases outside the gene matches: 2. Hyperthyroidism of Graves' type that showed no ophthalmopathy progression within 18 months was stable. In patients aged 18 to 65, hyperthyroidism was newly diagnosed, with duration under 2 months. Diagnosis relied on clinical symptoms, serum thyroxine and TRAb, thyroid ultrasound and orbital computed tomography.

The sample consisted of blood. The clonotype comes from a woman aged 45-59 years with Graves' hyperthyroidism. V and J are TRBV5-1 and TRBJ2-7; the match to TRBD1 covers 7 bases. The CDR3 reads CASSLADRTYEQYF. CDR3 coding DNA: TGCGCCAGCAGCTTGGCGGACAGGACCTACGAGCAGTACTTC. Full variable domain (missing parts from reference TRBV5-1 and TRBJ2-7): KAGVTQTPRYLIKTRGQQVTLSCSPISGHRSVSWYQQTPGQGLQFLFEYFSETQRNKGNFPGRFSGRQFSNSRSEMNVSTLELGDSALYLCASSLADRTYEQYFGPGTRLTVT.